A selection of T cell receptor beta chains follows, all from one sample in a study of cytomegalovirus exposure and HLA in healthy donors. Clones were read by immunoSEQ multiplex PCR, and TCRdb kept only the in-frame ones, dropping some. The table includes about 140,000 clones, roughly 72% detected once. Input material: PBMCs. Receptors were obtained from a man aged 35-49 years in good health and CMV-seronegative. The CDR3 runs from the conserved cysteine through the conserved F or W. Fields, in order: CDR3 DNA, CDR3 protein, clone size, D gene, J gene, V gene. The D gene is left open where the match is weak. A clone size is listed for some rows: how often the clone was seen (once, few, many), or a class if it is expanded.

CDR3 DNA: TGCGCCAGCAGCCAAGAGGGACTAGCGGGAGGAGAACAAGAGACCCAGTACTTC
CDR3 protein: CASSQEGLAGGEQETQYF
clone size: .
D gene: TRBD2
J gene: TRBJ2-5
V gene: TRBV4-1

CDR3 DNA: TGTGCCAGCAGCCCGGGGGGTTTCCAAGAGACCCAGTACTTC
CDR3 protein: CASSPGGFQETQYF
clone size: once
D gene: TRBD2
J gene: TRBJ2-5
V gene: TRBV9

CDR3 DNA: TGTGCCAGCTCACCACGGCCTTGGACTAGCCCTTACAATGAGCAGTTCTTC
CDR3 protein: CASSPRPWTSPYNEQFF
clone size: .
D gene: TRBD2
J gene: TRBJ2-1
V gene: TRBV18

CDR3 DNA: TGTGCCAGCAGTATTCGGGACAGCTATGGCTACACCTTC
CDR3 protein: CASSIRDSYGYTF
clone size: .
D gene: TRBD1
J gene: TRBJ1-2
V gene: TRBV6-1

CDR3 DNA: TGTGCCAGCAGCCAAGATGCCGGGGGGCCCCAAGAGACCCAGTACTTC
CDR3 protein: CASSQDAGGPQETQYF
clone size: once
D gene: .
J gene: TRBJ2-5
V gene: TRBV4-2

CDR3 DNA: TGCGCCAGCAGCCAAGATATGGCTAGCGGGGGTAACACCGGGGAGCTGTTTTTT
CDR3 protein: CASSQDMASGGNTGELFF
clone size: .
D gene: TRBD2
J gene: TRBJ2-2
V gene: TRBV4-3

CDR3 DNA: TGTGCCACCAGCAGGGGACTTGGGGTTGCGCAGTTCTTC
CDR3 protein: CATSRGLGVAQFF
clone size: .
D gene: .
J gene: TRBJ2-1
V gene: TRBV15

CDR3 DNA: TGTGCCATCAGTGACTCAGGGGGCTCTAATGAAAAACTGTTTTTT
CDR3 protein: CAISDSGGSNEKLFF
clone size: .
D gene: TRBD1
J gene: TRBJ1-4
V gene: TRBV10-3

CDR3 DNA: TGTGCTAGTGGTTTGGCCGGAACAGGGACCTCCTACGAGCAGTACTTC
CDR3 protein: CASGLAGTGTSYEQYF
clone size: .
D gene: .
J gene: TRBJ2-7
V gene: TRBV12-5

CDR3 DNA: TGTGCCAGCAGTGAAGACGGGGGCTCTGGAAACACCATATATTTT
CDR3 protein: CASSEDGGSGNTIYF
clone size: few
D gene: .
J gene: TRBJ1-3
V gene: TRBV6-1

CDR3 DNA: TGTGCCAGCAGTTCCGGGACTAGCGACACCGGGGAGCTGTTTTTT
CDR3 protein: CASSSGTSDTGELFF
clone size: once
D gene: TRBD2
J gene: TRBJ2-2
V gene: TRBV7-3

CDR3 DNA: TGTGCCAGCAGCCCAGGGGGACTAGCGGCCTACGAGCAGTACTTC
CDR3 protein: CASSPGGLAAYEQYF
clone size: .
D gene: TRBD2
J gene: TRBJ2-7
V gene: TRBV27

CDR3 DNA: TGTGCCAGCAGCCAAGGGCTAGCGGGGGATACCTACGAGCAGTACTTC
CDR3 protein: CASSQGLAGDTYEQYF
clone size: .
D gene: TRBD2
J gene: TRBJ2-7
V gene: TRBV4-2

CDR3 DNA: TGTGCCAGCAGTTTTCGTCCCGGCGGGGGGGCCCAAGAGACCCAGTACTTC
CDR3 protein: CASSFRPGGGAQETQYF
clone size: .
D gene: TRBD2
J gene: TRBJ2-5
V gene: TRBV28

CDR3 DNA: TGTGCCAGTAGTTCCGGTGGCGGGACCCAGTACTTC
CDR3 protein: CASSSGGGTQYF
clone size: .
D gene: .
J gene: TRBJ2-5
V gene: TRBV19

CDR3 DNA: TGTGCCACCAGCAGAGATACGGGGGGGCTTATAGAGACCCAGTACTTC
CDR3 protein: CATSRDTGGLIETQYF
clone size: .
D gene: TRBD2
J gene: TRBJ2-5
V gene: TRBV15

CDR3 DNA: TGTGCCAGCAGCCCCTGGACAGGGGGGAATTCACCCCTCCACTTT
CDR3 protein: CASSPWTGGNSPLHF
clone size: .
D gene: TRBD1
J gene: TRBJ1-6
V gene: TRBV5-4

CDR3 DNA: TGCGCCAGCGACTGGGTAGTTTGGAACTATGGCTACACCTTC
CDR3 protein: CASDWVVWNYGYTF
clone size: .
D gene: .
J gene: TRBJ1-2
V gene: TRBV23-1

CDR3 DNA: TGTGCTAGCAGTGAAGGGGGCGCTTTTGAGCAGTACTTC
CDR3 protein: CASSEGGAFEQYF
clone size: .
D gene: TRBD1
J gene: TRBJ2-7
V gene: TRBV6-1

CDR3 DNA: TGCGCCAGCAAAGGACAGACGAACACTGAAGCTTTCTTT
CDR3 protein: CASKGQTNTEAFF
clone size: few
D gene: .
J gene: TRBJ1-1
V gene: TRBV5-1

CDR3 DNA: TGTGCCAGCAGCCAGACTAGCGGGCATTCCTACGAGCAGTACTTC
CDR3 protein: CASSQTSGHSYEQYF
clone size: .
D gene: TRBD2
J gene: TRBJ2-7
V gene: TRBV5-4

CDR3 DNA: TGTGCCAGCAGCTTAGAAGTAGGGGGGGGCCACGAGCAGTACTTC
CDR3 protein: CASSLEVGGGHEQYF
clone size: .
D gene: .
J gene: TRBJ2-7
V gene: TRBV7-6

CDR3 DNA: TGTGCCAGCAGCCCATTGGCGGGGGGTAACACCGGGGAGCTGTTTTTT
CDR3 protein: CASSPLAGGNTGELFF
clone size: .
D gene: TRBD2
J gene: TRBJ2-2
V gene: TRBV7-2

CDR3 DNA: TGTGCCAGCAGTTATGTCGAACACGGAGACAATGAGCAGTTCTTC
CDR3 protein: CASSYVEHGDNEQFF
clone size: few
D gene: .
J gene: TRBJ2-1
V gene: TRBV6-6

CDR3 DNA: TGTGCCACCCGTAGCGGGGGGATTTACGAGCAGTACTTC
CDR3 protein: CATRSGGIYEQYF
clone size: .
D gene: TRBD2
J gene: TRBJ2-7
V gene: TRBV6-5

CDR3 DNA: TGTGCCAGCAGTAGGCTCCCGACAGGCCCTAATGAAAAACTGTTTTTT
CDR3 protein: CASSRLPTGPNEKLFF
clone size: .
D gene: .
J gene: TRBJ1-4
V gene: TRBV2

CDR3 DNA: TGTGCCAGCAGTTACTCAGGGGGGGGAGATTCACCCCTCCACTTT
CDR3 protein: CASSYSGGGDSPLHF
clone size: .
D gene: .
J gene: TRBJ1-6
V gene: TRBV6-6

CDR3 DNA: TGTGCCAGCAGCTCCGTTGAGATTAGCGGGGACCAAGAGACCCAGTACTTC
CDR3 protein: CASSSVEISGDQETQYF
clone size: .
D gene: TRBD2
J gene: TRBJ2-5
V gene: TRBV11-2

CDR3 DNA: TGTGCCAGCAGACCCTTGTCTACAGGGACCAACACCGGGGAGCTGTTTTTT
CDR3 protein: CASRPLSTGTNTGELFF
clone size: .
D gene: .
J gene: TRBJ2-2
V gene: TRBV28

CDR3 DNA: TGTTCCAGCAGTCCGTACAATGAGCAGTTCTTC
CDR3 protein: CSSSPYNEQFF
clone size: .
D gene: .
J gene: TRBJ2-1
V gene: TRBV7-9

CDR3 DNA: TGTGCCAGCAGCTTAGCCAGGGATCACCTCACCCCCTACGAGCAGTACTTC
CDR3 protein: CASSLARDHLTPYEQYF
clone size: once
D gene: .
J gene: TRBJ2-7
V gene: TRBV11-2

CDR3 DNA: TGCGCCAGCAGCAGAGGGGGACAGTACACCGGGGAGCTGTTTTTT
CDR3 protein: CASSRGGQYTGELFF
clone size: .
D gene: TRBD1
J gene: TRBJ2-2
V gene: TRBV5-1

CDR3 DNA: TGTGCCAGCAGTTACTCGGTAGCCCACTCCTACAATGAGCAGTTCTTC
CDR3 protein: CASSYSVAHSYNEQFF
clone size: .
D gene: .
J gene: TRBJ2-1
V gene: TRBV6-5

CDR3 DNA: TGCGCCAGCAGCCTTACAACAGGGGCCTACACCTACGAGCAGTACTTC
CDR3 protein: CASSLTTGAYTYEQYF
clone size: .
D gene: TRBD1
J gene: TRBJ2-7
V gene: TRBV4-1

CDR3 DNA: TGTGCCAGCAGCTTGGCGGCAGGGACTGGAAACACCATATATTTT
CDR3 protein: CASSLAAGTGNTIYF
clone size: few
D gene: .
J gene: TRBJ1-3
V gene: TRBV5-4

CDR3 DNA: TGTGCCAGCAGCGTAGAACTAGCTAACTATGGCTACACCTTC
CDR3 protein: CASSVELANYGYTF
clone size: .
D gene: .
J gene: TRBJ1-2
V gene: TRBV9

CDR3 DNA: TGTGCCAGCAGCCAAGAGATGGATGGAGGGAACACTGAAGCTTTCTTT
CDR3 protein: CASSQEMDGGNTEAFF
clone size: few
D gene: .
J gene: TRBJ1-1
V gene: TRBV5-5

CDR3 DNA: TGTGCCAGCAGCTTAGCAGGGGAGGCCTACGAGCAGTACTTC
CDR3 protein: CASSLAGEAYEQYF
clone size: few
D gene: .
J gene: TRBJ2-7
V gene: TRBV7-6